The clone carrying this T cell receptor (beta chain) was seen once. The data are from a study of blood T cell repertoires in COVID-19. Across the study: T cells, B-cell-depleted T cells, or PBMCs supplied cDNA or gDNA.

The CDR3 is 14 amino acids. V dropped 6 bases and J dropped 4 bases, with 16 bases sitting between them. Per germline, CDR1 SGHTA and CDR2 FQGNSA. Profiling relied on immunoSEQ multiplex PCR, and the TCRdb table lists in-frame clones only, not all of them. The sample shows under 250,000 clones, roughly 83% of them seen only once. This chain connects TRBV7-2 to TRBJ2-7; no reliable D call. What was sequenced was peripheral blood. The TCR sequence derives from a woman aged 65 to 85 with active or convalescent COVID-19. CDR3: CASRPFSWQYEQYF. In DNA, the CDR3 is TGTGCCAGCAGGCCATTTTCGTGGCAGTACGAGCAGTACTTC.